One and the same sample provided the 11 T cell receptor beta chains below, sequenced in a study of identical twins. TCRdb redid the calling of the 5' RACE reads with MiXCR, one entry per CDR3 protein. The sample includes just over 450,000 distinct CDR3 sequences, 13% to 15% of them seen just once. These same records also appear under a second study, on yellow fever vaccine responses in identical twins.

Sequencing was performed on CD4+ T cells sorted from blood. Receptor source: a young woman in good health.

In its sample, this clonotype was seen a few times. The CDR3 region has the DNA TGTGCCAGCAGCTTAGGTCGAGCGGGAGTCTGGGATGAGCAGTTCTTC. Its protein product is CASSLGRAGVWDEQFF. V is TRBV11-2 and J is TRBJ2-1; 8 bases fit TRBD2. CDR1 and CDR2 from the germline V gene are SGHAT and FQNNGV. The ends lost 1 base at V and 8 bases at J; junction bases unmatched: 10. The CDR3 totals 16 residues.

The rearrangement joins TRBV5-1 to TRBJ2-2; 7 nucleotides align to TRBD1. The CDR3 covers 13 residues. Germline V gene sequence: CDR1 SGHRS, CDR2 YFSETQ. V was pared by 5 bases and J by 5 bases, with 3 bases of the junction left unmatched. The CDR3 spells CASRETGTGELFF. Written as DNA, the CDR3 is TGCGCCAGCAGGGAGACAGGGACCGGGGAGCTGTTTTTT.

This clonotype was recorded at least ten times. V is TRBV3-1 and J is TRBJ2-5; 8 nucleotides agree with TRBD2. CDR1 LGHDT and CDR2 YNNKEL come from the germline V gene (reference sequence). J was trimmed by 2 bases and V by 1 base; bases with no gene match: 0. The CDR3 is made up of 14 amino acids. CDR3 sequence (DNA): TGTGCCAGCAGCCAAGCGGGAGGGCAAGAGACCCAGTACTTC. Its protein product is CASSQAGGQETQYF.

This clonotype was seen repeatedly, ten times or more. The gene calls are TRBV6-5 and TRBJ2-2, with D hard to call. V dropped 7 bases and J dropped 6 bases, with 0 bases sitting between them. Germline CDR1 reads MNHEY; CDR2 reads SVGAGI. CDR3 size: 9 residues. CDR3 sequence: CASTGELFF. CDR3 nucleotide sequence: TGTGCCAGCACCGGGGAGCTGTTTTTT.

This clonotype was counted between two and nine times. The V call is TRBV5-1, the J call TRBJ2-1, with 11 bases lining up with TRBD1. CDR1 is SGHRS and CDR2 is YFSETQ in the germline V gene. The CDR3 is 15 residues long. V lost 2 bases to trimming and J lost 6 bases; unmatched junction nucleotides: 4. The CDR3 nucleotides read TGCGCCAGCAGCTTTTCCGGGACAGGGGGCAATGAGCAGTTCTTC. Its protein is CASSFSGTGGNEQFF.

This sequence joins TRBV20-1 and TRBJ2-7; 7 bases match TRBD2. This CDR3 is built from 12 residues. CDR1 and CDR2 (germline): DFQATT, SNEGSKA (reference sequence). With 6 bases clipped from V and 2 bases from J, the junction kept 4 bases outside the gene matches. CDR3 sequence: CSAGGRTYEQYF. The DNA of the CDR3 is TGCAGTGCGGGAGGGCGGACCTACGAGCAGTACTTC.

This clonotype came up many times. The genes are TRBV29-1 and TRBJ2-7, with D hard to call. The CDR3 totals 13 residues. Per the germline V gene, CDR1 is SQVTM and CDR2 is ANQGSEA. Between the trimmed V and J ends, which lost 1 base and 2 bases, there was a span of 9 bases. The CDR3 DNA sequence: TGCAGCGTTGAAGGCCCCATGCCCTACGAGCAGTACTTC. It is translated as CSVEGPMPYEQYF.

This chain links TRBV5-1 with TRBJ2-1; TRBD2 agrees at 10 bases. With V trimmed by 4 bases and J by 8 bases, 12 bases remained unmatched. The CDR3 is 16 amino acids. Germline V CDR1 and CDR2: SGHRS, YFSETQ. This chain's CDR3 is CASSGQTSGIPDEQFF. The CDR3 DNA follows: TGCGCCAGCAGCGGTCAAACTAGCGGGATTCCAGATGAGCAGTTCTTC.

This clonotype was found a few times. The chain is built from TRBV2 and TRBJ1-1, with D perhaps matching TRBD1 (6 bases). The V and J ends lost 6 bases and 1 base respectively, with 9 bases between them. Germline CDR1 SNHLY, CDR2 FYNNEI. The CDR3 runs 13 residues. CDR3 DNA: TGTGCCAGCAGCGAGGACAGGAACACTGAAGCTTTCTTT. Protein product: CASSEDRNTEAFF.

A few counts support this clonotype. The V gene is TRBV6-5, the J gene TRBJ1-1; TRBD1 aligns across 9 bases. This CDR3 region has 13 residues. Trimming cost V 3 bases and J 5 bases; bases outside gene matches: 1. CDR1 and CDR2 from the germline V gene are MNHEY and SVGAGI. The CDR3 loop is CASSYDRGTEAFF. CDR3 nucleotide sequence: TGTGCCAGCAGTTATGACAGGGGGACTGAAGCTTTCTTT.

This clonotype has just a few counts. This chain connects TRBV3-1 to TRBJ1-5, with D perhaps TRBD1 (5 bases). This CDR3 has 18 residues. CDR1 and CDR2 from the germline V gene are LGHDT and YNNKEL (reference sequence). V dropped 3 bases and J dropped 0 bases, with 18 bases sitting between them. The CDR3 bases are TGTGCCAGCAGCCAGTGGGGTGCAGGGCCGGGTAGCAATCAGCCCCAGCATTTT. It specifies CASSQWGAGPGSNQPQHF. Using reference TRBV3-1 and TRBJ1-5 for the parts outside the CDR3, the full variable domain is DTAVSQTPKYLVTQMGNDKSIKCEQNLGHDTMYWYKQDSKKFLKIMFSYNNKELIINETVPNRFSPKSPDKAHLNLHINSLELGDSAVYFCASSQWGAGPGSNQPQHFGDGTRLSIL.